Listed below are T cell receptor beta chains from one sample, sequenced in a study of identical twins. TCRdb ran MiXCR on the 5' RACE reads and lists one entry per CDR3 protein. The sample lists approximately 600,000 distinct CDR3 sequences; roughly 7.2% were seen once. This sample was also put to use in a study of yellow fever vaccine responses in identical twins.

The sample taken for sequencing was PBMCs. The origin of the receptors is a woman under 30 in good health. Each CDR3 is given with its conserved first and last residue. D genes are given only for firm matches. Size values are once, few and many counts, or a class for expanded clones, and some rows have none.

TRBV11-2	TRBJ2-3	many	-	TGTGCCAGCAGCTCCAAACCGGGATCTTACACAGATACGCAGTATTTT	CASSSKPGSYTDTQYF
TRBV7-8	TRBJ2-3	-	TRBD1	TGTGCCAGCAGCTCAGGGGGTACGCAGTATTTT	CASSSGGTQYF
TRBV6-5	TRBJ2-1	-	TRBD2	TGTGCCAGCAGTTACCCGTATGAAGCGGGGGCAAGGGGTGAGCAGTTCTTC	CASSYPYEAGARGEQFF
TRBV5-1	TRBJ1-1	-	-	TGCGCCAGCAGCTTGCAAGATGGAATGAACACTGAAGCTTTCTTT	CASSLQDGMNTEAFF
TRBV6-5	TRBJ1-2	-	-	TGTGCCTTTCACACAGGAAACTATGGCTACACCTTC	CAFHTGNYGYTF
TRBV7-2	TRBJ1-1	-	-	TGTGCCAGCAGCCCGGGGTGGGGATCCGAAGCTTTCTTT	CASSPGWGSEAFF
TRBV6-5	TRBJ2-7	-	-	TGTGCCAGCAGTCCCCAAATCGGCGAGCAGTACTTC	CASSPQIGEQYF
TRBV2	TRBJ1-1	few	-	TGTGCCAGCTTCAGGGGTGGGAAAGCTTTCTTT	CASFRGGKAFF
TRBV29-1	TRBJ2-5	many	TRBD2	TGCAGCGTTGAGACTAGCGGGGAAGAGACCCAGTACTTC	CSVETSGEETQYF
TRBV7-9	TRBJ2-1	few	-	TGTGCCAGCAGCCCCCCCGGGGGGCACAATGAGCAGTTCTTC	CASSPPGGHNEQFF
TRBV29-1	TRBJ1-5	few	TRBD1	TGCAGCGTTGGGACAGGGGAAAATCAGCCCCAGCATTTT	CSVGTGENQPQHF
TRBV12-3/TRBV12-4	TRBJ2-7	few	-	TGTGCCAGCAGTTTAGGCCAGGGCGGCGCCTACGAGCAGTACTTC	CASSLGQGGAYEQYF
TRBV2	TRBJ2-2	few	-	TGTGCCAGCAGGACCGGGACCACTACCGGGGAGCTGTTTTTT	CASRTGTTTGELFF
TRBV12-3/TRBV12-4	TRBJ2-2	many	-	TGTGCCAGCAGTTTCGCTCCCCAAGGGACGCGAGGCACCGGGGAGCTGTTTTTT	CASSFAPQGTRGTGELFF
TRBV27	TRBJ2-5	-	TRBD2	TGTGCCAGCAGTACTTCCGGGACTAGCGGGGGAGCGCAAGAGACCCAGTACTTC	CASSTSGTSGGAQETQYF
TRBV3-1	TRBJ2-7	-	TRBD1	TGTGCCAGCAGCCAACCGGGACAGACCTCCTACGAGCAGTACTTC	CASSQPGQTSYEQYF
TRBV9	TRBJ2-1	many	-	TGTGCCAGCAGCGTAGGGGGGTTTAGCGACGGGAGCAATGAGCAGTTCTTC	CASSVGGFSDGSNEQFF
TRBV3-1	TRBJ1-1	many	-	TGTGCCAGCAGCCAAGGTTGGAACACTGAAGCTTTCTTT	CASSQGWNTEAFF
TRBV20-1	TRBJ2-7	-	-	TGCAGTGCTATCCCGGACCGGGTCTCCTACGAGCAGTACTTC	CSAIPDRVSYEQYF
TRBV11-2	TRBJ1-1	many	-	TGTGCCAGCAGCTTAGGGAGAAGGACTGAAGCTTTCTTT	CASSLGRRTEAFF
TRBV29-1	TRBJ2-5	few	-	TGCAGCGTTGTCTGTGGACCCTCGGGGACCCAGTACTTC	CSVVCGPSGTQYF
TRBV12-3/TRBV12-4	TRBJ2-7	many	-	TGTGCCAGCAGTTTTACACACCGCTCCTACGAGCAGTACTTC	CASSFTHRSYEQYF
TRBV12-3/TRBV12-4	TRBJ2-1	many	TRBD2	TGTGCCAGCAGTCGCGGGGGGAAGGGTGAGCAGTTCTTC	CASSRGGKGEQFF
TRBV20-1	TRBJ2-1	few	-	TGCAGTGTCGCTGGGCCCGATGAGCAGTTCTTC	CSVAGPDEQFF
TRBV12-3/TRBV12-4	TRBJ1-5	many	-	TGTGCCAGCAGTTTAGGGTGGCGCACAGGAAGTAGCAATCAGCCCCAGCATTTT	CASSLGWRTGSSNQPQHF
TRBV11-2	TRBJ2-2	many	-	TGTGCCAGCAGCTTAGATCTTACCCGCCCGAACACCGGGGAGCTGTTTTTT	CASSLDLTRPNTGELFF
TRBV9	TRBJ1-2	few	TRBD1	TGTGCCAGCAGTCCAGTCGGGACAGGGATTAACTATGGCTACACCTTC	CASSPVGTGINYGYTF
TRBV28	TRBJ2-1	-	TRBD1	TGTGCCAGCAGTCCCGGGACAGGGACCTCCCTCTACAATGAGCAGTTCTTC	CASSPGTGTSLYNEQFF
TRBV5-5	TRBJ1-1	many	TRBD1	TGTGCCAGCAGCCACCCTACAGGGGGCCTTACTGAAGCTTTCTTT	CASSHPTGGLTEAFF